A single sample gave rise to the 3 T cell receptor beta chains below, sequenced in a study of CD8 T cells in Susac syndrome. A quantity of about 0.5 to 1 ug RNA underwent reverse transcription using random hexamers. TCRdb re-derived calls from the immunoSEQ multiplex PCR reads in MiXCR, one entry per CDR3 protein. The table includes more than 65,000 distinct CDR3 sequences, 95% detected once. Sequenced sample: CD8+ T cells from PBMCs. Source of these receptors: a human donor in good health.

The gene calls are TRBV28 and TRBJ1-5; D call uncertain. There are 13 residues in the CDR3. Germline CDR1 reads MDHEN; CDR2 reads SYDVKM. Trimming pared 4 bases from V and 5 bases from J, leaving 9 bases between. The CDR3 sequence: CASSSYGHQPQHF. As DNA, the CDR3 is TGTGCCAGCAGTTCCTACGGACATCAGCCCCAGCATTTT.

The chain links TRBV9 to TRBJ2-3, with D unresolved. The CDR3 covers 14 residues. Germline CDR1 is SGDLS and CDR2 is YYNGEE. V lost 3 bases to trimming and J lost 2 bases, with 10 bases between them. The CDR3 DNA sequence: TGTGCCAGCAGCGAGATCTTTGACACAGATACGCAGTATTTT. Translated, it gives CASSEIFDTDTQYF.

CDR3 DNA: TGTGCCAGCAGTCCAGGGACAGGGGGCGGCACAGATACGCAGTATTTT. Residues: CASSPGTGGGTDTQYF. The rearrangement joins TRBV6-4 to TRBJ2-3, with TRBD1 matching 12 bases. The germline gives CDR1 MRHNA, CDR2 SNTAGT. The CDR3 has 16 amino acids. V was clipped by 5 bases and J by 1 base; unmatched bases: 4.